This T cell receptor beta chain was recorded in a study of cytomegalovirus exposure and HLA in healthy donors. Study information: Early released data had about 80 million unique TCRs, all coming from HLA-typed donors.

The CDR3 contains 17 residues. Trimming cost V 4 bases and J 2 bases, with 19 bases left between them. CDR1 and CDR2 from the germline V gene are SGHRS and YFSETQ. It was with 60 Vbeta and 13 Jbeta primers that the PCR ran. Sequencing used immunoSEQ multiplex PCR; TCRdb keeps in-frame clones, though not all of them. The profile shows more than 95,000 clones, approximately 80% of them singletons. Study-wide results and limits: Later genetic work tied a missense DCLRE1C variant to beta-chain V and J trimming.

The sample holds a few counts of this clone. Its antigen is undetermined. Donors in the study were healthy people who gave bone marrow. Input material: PBMCs. This sequence joins TRBV5-1 and TRBJ1-3, with D perhaps matching TRBD1 (6 bases). This TCR was sampled from a male donor in good health and CMV-seronegative. The CDR3 region is CASSPMRQEMAGNTIYF. The CDR3 region has the DNA TGCGCCAGCAGCCCTATGAGACAGGAGATGGCTGGAAACACCATATATTTT.